Below are 18 T cell receptor beta chains sequenced from a single sample in a study of response to subunit inactivated influenza vaccine (dated 2018 in TCRdb). The library was generated by RT-PCR. TCRdb lists the instrument as Illumina HiSeq 2500. Using fastp trimming at Q25 and MiXCR clonotype assembly, TCRdb reanalyzed the public sequencing data and kept in-frame beta chains. Entries are consolidated by CDR3 protein sequence, retaining the most common genes and DNA. The table for this sample lists over 800,000 distinct CDR3 sequences; about 20% of them were counted only once. The ten largest make up roughly 10% of the sample. This sample comprised PBMCs from blood, obtained roughly 5 days after vaccination. The receptors were gathered from a man in his fifties who received an inactivated influenza vaccine. Donor details come from another sample of the same person, matched by shared clones.

The rearrangement uses TRBV9 and TRBJ2-7; perhaps TRBD2 as D (5 bases). Trimming shortened V by 0 bases and J by 3 bases, and 10 bases separated the two germline ends. Germline-derived CDR1 and CDR2 are SGDLS and YYNGEE. This CDR3 is built from 14 residues. CDR3 DNA sequence: TGTGCCAGCAGCGTAGTTGACGGGGTCTACGAGCAGTACTTC. This encodes CASSVVDGVYEQYF.

The chain combines TRBV29-1 with TRBJ1-1, with TRBD1 identical over 8 bases. This CDR3 contains 12 residues. CDR1 and CDR2 (germline): SQVTM, ANQGSEA. V gave up 4 bases and J gave up 6 bases; unmatched junction bases: 4. CDR3 nucleotides: TGCAGCGTTGGGACAGGGTCGGCTGAAGCTTTCTTT. Residues: CSVGTGSAEAFF.

This clonotype was found many times. The rearrangement joins TRBV20-1 to TRBJ2-7; D unresolved. V lost 0 bases and J lost 3, with 12 bases in between. CDR1 is DFQATT and CDR2 is SNEGSKA in the germline V gene (reference sequence). This CDR3 region has 14 residues. The CDR3, as DNA: TGCAGTGCTAGAGATGGGAACGGTGTCTACGAGCAGTACTTC. It translates to CSARDGNGVYEQYF.

The sample holds a few counts of this clonotype. V gene TRBV28 combines with J gene TRBJ2-7; 10 bases agree with TRBD1. In germline, CDR1 is MDHEN, CDR2 SYDVKM. The CDR3 runs 14 residues. Unmatched junction bases numbered 9, after V lost 8 bases and J lost 5 bases. CDR3 loop: CASCSGQGLHEQYF. DNA of the CDR3: TGTGCCAGCTGTTCGGGACAGGGGCTCCACGAGCAGTACTTC.

This sequence joins TRBV3-1 and TRBJ2-1; D is unresolved. The CDR3 covers 15 residues. Trimming left V 3 bases short and J 0 bases short, with 9 bases between. Germline assignment: CDR1 LGHDT and CDR2 YNNKEL (reference sequence). The chain's CDR3 is CASSHLRSSYNEQFF. The CDR3 DNA reads TGTGCCAGCAGCCACCTAAGAAGCTCCTACAATGAGCAGTTCTTC.

This clonotype has only a few counts. The rearrangement uses TRBV7-2 and TRBJ2-1; no clear D gene. From germline, CDR1 is SGHTA and CDR2 FQGNSA. Trimming took 5 bases from V and 5 from J, leaving 10 bases between them. CDR3 length: 13 residues. CDR3 nucleotide sequence: TGTGCCAGCAGCCTCTATCTTCACAATGAGCAGTTCTTC. It translates to CASSLYLHNEQFF.

This clonotype was seen more than once but under ten times. This chain joins TRBV4-2 and TRBJ2-1; D may be TRBD2 (5 bases). V was shortened by 8 bases and J by 5 bases, with 13 bases between the two germline ends. The CDR3 covers 13 residues. The germline gives CDR1 LGHNA, CDR2 YNFKEQ. CDR3 in DNA: TGTGCCAGCGCGGTAGCGCTAGACAATGAGCAGTTCTTC. This translates into CASAVALDNEQFF.

The chain employs TRBV6-2 or TRBV6-3 and TRBJ2-5, with D hard to call. V was shortened by 2 bases and J by 2 bases, with 12 bases between the two germline ends. CDR1 is MNHEY and CDR2 is SVGEGT in the germline V gene. The CDR3 runs to 15 residues. CDR3 sequence (DNA): TGTGCCAGCAGTTACGTCCGATTGCTTCAAGAGACCCAGTACTTC. This codes for CASSYVRLLQETQYF.

This clonotype has just a few counts. This chain uses TRBV11-2 with TRBJ2-7; D possibly corresponds to TRBD1 (6 bases). The CDR3 spans 14 residues. The V and J ends lost 1 base and 9 bases respectively, with 16 bases between them. Germline values: CDR1 SGHAT, CDR2 FQNNGV. CDR3 residues: CASSLVGTRDGQYF. The CDR3 coding sequence is TGTGCCAGCAGCTTAGTGGGGACAAGGGATGGGCAGTACTTC.

CDR3 DNA sequence: TGCAGTGCTAGCGTGCAAACGAACACCGGGGAGCTGTTTTTT. Protein sequence: CSASVQTNTGELFF. J is TRBJ2-2 and V is TRBV20-1; D is unclear. CDR3 length equals 14 residues. Germline loops: CDR1 DFQATT, CDR2 SNEGSKA (reference sequence). V was shortened by 3 bases and J by 0 bases, with 8 bases between the two germline ends.

This clonotype was recorded at least ten times. The chain employs TRBV20-1 and TRBJ1-2; the D is unclear. Trimming took 3 bases from V and 7 from J, leaving 12 bases between them. CDR1 and CDR2 from the germline V gene are DFQATT and SNEGSKA (reference sequence). The CDR3 consists of 12 residues. The CDR3 DNA reads as TGCAGTGCTAGTCCAGCGGCCACTGGCTACACCTTC. Protein sequence: CSASPAATGYTF.

This clonotype was seen ten or more times. The V and J genes are TRBV12-3 or TRBV12-4 and TRBJ2-1, with 7 bases matching TRBD2. This CDR3 comprises 16 residues. V was pared by 7 bases and J by 0 bases, with 9 bases of the junction left unmatched. The CDR3 loop is CASTDGGWNSYNEQFF. DNA for the CDR3: TGTGCCAGCACCGACGGGGGGTGGAACTCCTACAATGAGCAGTTCTTC.

This clonotype was seen many times. The rearrangement joins TRBV20-1 to TRBJ2-3, with D tentatively TRBD1 or TRBD2 (5 bases each). Trimming cost V 0 bases and J 2 bases, with 12 bases left between them. The CDR3 has 15 residues. Germline V gives CDR1 DFQATT, CDR2 SNEGSKA (reference sequence). The CDR3 DNA reads TGCAGTGCTAGAGATCTACGGGACGACACAGATACGCAGTATTTT. Amino acids: CSARDLRDDTDTQYF.

This clonotype occurred once. The chain combines TRBV20-1 with TRBJ2-3; maybe TRBD1 (5 bases). V was cut by 4 bases and J by 3 bases, with 8 bases left in between. This CDR3 comprises 12 residues. CDR1 is DFQATT and CDR2 is SNEGSKA in the germline V gene (reference sequence). CDR3 loop: CSAKGETDTQYF. The CDR3 DNA is TGCAGTGCTAAAGGGGAAACAGATACGCAGTATTTT.

V and J are TRBV24-1 and TRBJ1-5; D is uncertain. There are 13 residues in the CDR3. The V end lost 3 bases, the J end lost 6 bases, and 8 bases lay between the germline ends. CDR1 and CDR2 from the germline V gene are KGHDR and SFDVKD. The CDR3 protein is CATSDALGQPQHF. The CDR3 region has the DNA TGTGCCACCAGTGATGCGCTCGGTCAGCCCCAGCATTTT.

This clonotype showed up just a few times. The genes are TRBV7-2 and TRBJ2-7; D is perhaps TRBD2 (6 bases). Between the trimmed V and J ends, which lost 5 bases and 4 bases, there was a span of 21 bases. There are 16 residues in the CDR3. CDR1 SGHTA and CDR2 FQGNSA come from the germline V gene. Here the CDR3 reads CASSEAPPSGEYEQYF. The CDR3 nucleotides are TGTGCCAGCAGCGAGGCCCCTCCCTCGGGGGAGTACGAGCAGTACTTC.

This clonotype was seen at least ten times. This chain links TRBV5-1 with TRBJ2-5; D may be TRBD2 (5 bases). V shed 5 bases and J shed 5 bases, with 7 bases lying between them. CDR3 length: 11 amino acids. The V gene's germline CDR1 is SGHRS and CDR2 YFSETQ. The DNA for the CDR3 is TGCGCCAGCAGACTAGTTGAGACCCAGTACTTC. Protein sequence: CASRLVETQYF.

This clonotype has only one observation. The chain employs TRBV2 and TRBJ2-5, with D hard to call. V was shortened by 3 bases and J by 6 bases, with 2 bases between the two germline ends. CDR1 SNHLY and CDR2 FYNNEI come from the germline V gene. There are 10 residues in the CDR3. In nucleotides, the CDR3 is TGTGCCAGCAGTGAGAAGACCCAGTACTTC. Translated, it gives CASSEKTQYF. Using reference TRBV2 and TRBJ2-5 for the parts outside the CDR3, the full variable domain is EPEVTQTPSHQVTQMGQEVILRCVPISNHLYFYWYRQILGQKVEFLVSFYNNEISEKSEIFDDQFSVERPDGSNFTLKIRSTKLEDSAMYFCASSEKTQYFGPGTRLLVL.